Below, 2 T cell receptor beta chains from the same sample are listed, as sequenced in a study of blood T cells in healthy people across ages. A sample-barcoded 5' primer and a J-beta primer mix were used in a second PCR of about 7 to 11 cycles. TCRdb independently ran MiXCR on the 5' RACE reads; one entry per CDR3 protein. The sample has about 1.8 million distinct CDR3 sequences, around 48% seen once; the top ten hold over 2%. The source material was blood. The receptors were gathered from a woman in her 40s in good health.

Of note for this clonotype: Mismatch with germline at one junction end may stem from a read error. This sequence joins TRBV6-2 or TRBV6-3 and TRBJ1-2, with 10 bases identical to TRBD1. The length of the CDR3 is 14 residues. Germline assignment: CDR1 MNHEY and CDR2 SVGEGT. The CDR3 spells CASSYSTGGLGCTF. For the CDR3, the DNA is TGTGCCAGCAGTTACTCGACAGGGGGCCTTGGCTGCACCTTC.

On this clonotype itself: Its ends do not fully match the called genes, so a read error is possible. The rearrangement uses TRBV6-2 or TRBV6-3 and TRBJ2-1; 13 nucleotides align to TRBD2. This CDR3 contains 15 residues. CDR1 MNHEY and CDR2 SVGEGT come from the germline V gene. CDR3 DNA: TGCGCCAGCACTAGCGGGGGGGCTTCCTACAATGAGCAGTTCTTC. Its protein is CASTSGGASYNEQFF.